The entry that follows covers one TCR beta chain sequence. Genomic DNA provided the template from which TCR beta VDJ and CDR3 profiles were obtained. TCRdb passed the reads through MiXCR, listing each CDR3 protein once. This sample has about 270,000 distinct CDR3 sequences; 55% to 65% occur once, and the top ten carry approximately 8.2%. This sample is part of a study of CD8+CD57+ T cells in acquired aplastic anemia. The V and J ends lost 5 bases and 11 bases, in that order; junction bases with no gene match: 7. The CDR3 contains 12 residues. CDR1 and CDR2 (germline): SQVTM, ANQGSEA. The TCR comes from a human donor with severe aplastic anemia or a healthy control (not recorded which). The sequenced material came from sorted CD4+, CD8+, or CD8+CD57+ T cells (not recorded which) from PBMCs. This sequence joins TRBV29-1 and TRBJ1-1; 11 bases map to TRBD1. The CDR3 DNA reads TGCAGCGTTTCGGGACAGGGGGGTAGGGCTTTCTTT. Amino acids: CSVSGQGGRAFF.